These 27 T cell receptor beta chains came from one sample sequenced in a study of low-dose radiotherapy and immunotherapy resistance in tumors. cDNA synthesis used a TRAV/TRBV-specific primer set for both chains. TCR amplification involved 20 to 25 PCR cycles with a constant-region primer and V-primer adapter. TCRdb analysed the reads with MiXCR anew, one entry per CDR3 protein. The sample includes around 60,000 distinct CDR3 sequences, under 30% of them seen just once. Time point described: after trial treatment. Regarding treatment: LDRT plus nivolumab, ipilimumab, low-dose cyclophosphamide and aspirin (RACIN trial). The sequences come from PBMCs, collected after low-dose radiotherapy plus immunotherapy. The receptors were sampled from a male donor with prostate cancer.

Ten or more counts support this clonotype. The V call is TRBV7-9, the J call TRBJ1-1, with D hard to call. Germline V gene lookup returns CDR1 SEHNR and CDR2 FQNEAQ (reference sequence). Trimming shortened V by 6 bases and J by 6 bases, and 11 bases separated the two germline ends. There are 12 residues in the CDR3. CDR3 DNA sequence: TGTGCCAGCAGTGATGACCCGCCTGAAGCTTTCTTT. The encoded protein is CASSDDPPEAFF.

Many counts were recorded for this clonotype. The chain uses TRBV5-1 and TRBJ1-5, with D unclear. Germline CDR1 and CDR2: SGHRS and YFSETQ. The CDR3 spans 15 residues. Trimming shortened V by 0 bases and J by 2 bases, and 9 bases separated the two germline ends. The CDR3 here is CASSLDDMRNQPQHF. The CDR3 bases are TGCGCCAGCAGCTTGGACGATATGCGCAATCAGCCCCAGCATTTT.

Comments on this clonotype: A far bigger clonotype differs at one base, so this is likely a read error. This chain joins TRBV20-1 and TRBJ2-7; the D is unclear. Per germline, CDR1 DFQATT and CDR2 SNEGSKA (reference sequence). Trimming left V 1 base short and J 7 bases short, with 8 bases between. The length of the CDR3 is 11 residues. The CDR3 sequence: CSARVLAEQYF. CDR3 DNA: TGCAGTGCTAGAGTTCTCGCGGAGCAGTACTTC.

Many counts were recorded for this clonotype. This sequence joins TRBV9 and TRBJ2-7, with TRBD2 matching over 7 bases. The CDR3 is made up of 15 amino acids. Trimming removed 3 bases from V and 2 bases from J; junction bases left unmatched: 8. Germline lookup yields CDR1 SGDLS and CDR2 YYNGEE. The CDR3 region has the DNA TGTGCCAGCAGCGCCAGCGGGACCCCGACCTACGAGCAGTACTTC. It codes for CASSASGTPTYEQYF.

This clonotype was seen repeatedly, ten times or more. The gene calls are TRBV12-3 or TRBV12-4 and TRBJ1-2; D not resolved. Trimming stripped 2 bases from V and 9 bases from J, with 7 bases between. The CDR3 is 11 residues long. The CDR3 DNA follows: TGTGCCAGCAGTTTATCAGACAGCTACACCTTC. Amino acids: CASSLSDSYTF.

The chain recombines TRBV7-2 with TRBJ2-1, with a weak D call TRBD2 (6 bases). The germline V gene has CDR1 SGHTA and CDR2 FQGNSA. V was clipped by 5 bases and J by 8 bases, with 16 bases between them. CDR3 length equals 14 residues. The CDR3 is CASSAVHGGDEQFF. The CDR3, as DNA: TGTGCCAGCAGCGCCGTGCACGGAGGGGATGAGCAGTTCTTC.

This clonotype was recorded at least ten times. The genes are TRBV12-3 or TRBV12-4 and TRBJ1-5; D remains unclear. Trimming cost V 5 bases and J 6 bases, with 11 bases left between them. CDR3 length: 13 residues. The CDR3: CASSTDFGQPQHF. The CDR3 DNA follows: TGTGCCAGCAGTACCGACTTTGGTCAGCCCCAGCATTTT.

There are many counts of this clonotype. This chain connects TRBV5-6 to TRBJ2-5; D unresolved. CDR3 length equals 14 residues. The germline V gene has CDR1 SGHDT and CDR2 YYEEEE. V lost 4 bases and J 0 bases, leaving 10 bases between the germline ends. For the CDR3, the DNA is TGTGCCAGCAGCCGACCGGCATACCAAGAGACCCAGTACTTC. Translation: CASSRPAYQETQYF.

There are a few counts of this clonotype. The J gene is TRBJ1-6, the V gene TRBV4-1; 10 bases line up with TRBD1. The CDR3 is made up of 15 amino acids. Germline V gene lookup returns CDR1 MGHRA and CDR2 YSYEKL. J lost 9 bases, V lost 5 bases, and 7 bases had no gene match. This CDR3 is CASSTTTGGFSPLHF. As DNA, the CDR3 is TGCGCCAGCAGCACCACGACAGGGGGCTTTTCACCCCTCCACTTT.

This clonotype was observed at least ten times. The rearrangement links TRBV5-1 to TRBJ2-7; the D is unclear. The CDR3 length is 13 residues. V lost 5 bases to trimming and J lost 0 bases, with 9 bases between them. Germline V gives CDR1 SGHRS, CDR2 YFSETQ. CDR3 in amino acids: CASRAEASYEQYF. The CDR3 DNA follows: TGCGCCAGCAGGGCAGAAGCCTCCTACGAGCAGTACTTC.

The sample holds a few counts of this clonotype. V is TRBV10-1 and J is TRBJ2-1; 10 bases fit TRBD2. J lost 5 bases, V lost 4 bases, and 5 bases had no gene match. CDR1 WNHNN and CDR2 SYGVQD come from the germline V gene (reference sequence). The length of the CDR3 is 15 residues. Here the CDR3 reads CASSVGLARNNEQFF. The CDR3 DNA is TGCGCCAGCAGTGTGGGACTAGCGAGAAACAATGAGCAGTTCTTC.

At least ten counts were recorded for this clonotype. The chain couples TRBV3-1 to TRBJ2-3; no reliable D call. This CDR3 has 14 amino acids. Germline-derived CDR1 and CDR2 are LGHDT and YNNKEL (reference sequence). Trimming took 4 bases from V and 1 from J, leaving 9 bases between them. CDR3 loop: CASSLKLGTDTQYF. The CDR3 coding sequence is TGTGCCAGCAGCCTCAAACTGGGCACAGATACGCAGTATTTT.

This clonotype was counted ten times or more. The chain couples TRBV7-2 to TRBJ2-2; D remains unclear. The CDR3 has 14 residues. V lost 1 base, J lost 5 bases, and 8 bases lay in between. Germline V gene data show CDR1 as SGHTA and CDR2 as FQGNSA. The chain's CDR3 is CASSLVLGTGELFF. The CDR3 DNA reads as TGTGCCAGCAGCTTAGTGCTAGGTACCGGGGAGCTGTTTTTT.

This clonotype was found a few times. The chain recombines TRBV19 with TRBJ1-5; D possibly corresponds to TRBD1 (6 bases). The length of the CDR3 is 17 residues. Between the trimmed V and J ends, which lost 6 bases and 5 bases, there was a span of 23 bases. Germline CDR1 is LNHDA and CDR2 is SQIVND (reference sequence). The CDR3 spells CASRLTQQGGSDQPQHF. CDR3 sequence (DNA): TGTGCCAGTAGGCTCACTCAACAGGGAGGTAGTGATCAGCCCCAGCATTTT.

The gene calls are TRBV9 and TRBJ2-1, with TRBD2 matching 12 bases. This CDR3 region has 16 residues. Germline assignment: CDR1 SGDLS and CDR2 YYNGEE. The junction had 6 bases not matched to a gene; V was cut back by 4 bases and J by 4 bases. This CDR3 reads CASSPLAGGRYNEQFF. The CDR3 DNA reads TGTGCCAGCAGCCCCCTAGCGGGGGGGCGTTACAATGAGCAGTTCTTC. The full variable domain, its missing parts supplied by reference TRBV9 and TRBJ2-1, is DSGVTQTPKHLITATGQRVTLRCSPRSGDLSVYWYQQSLDQGLQFLIQYYNGEERAKGNILERFSAQQFPDLHSELNLSSLELGDSALYFCASSPLAGGRYNEQFFGPGTRLTVL.

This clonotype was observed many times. CDR3 DNA sequence: TGTGCCATCTCGCCGGGGGGTAGGACCGGGGAGCTGTTTTTT. As protein: CAISPGGRTGELFF. The V call is TRBV24-1, the J call TRBJ2-2, with 7 positions matching TRBD2. Germline V gene sequence: CDR1 KGHDR, CDR2 SFDVKD. Losses at the gene ends were 11 bases for V and 5 bases for J; bases not matched to a gene: 10. This CDR3 region has 14 residues.

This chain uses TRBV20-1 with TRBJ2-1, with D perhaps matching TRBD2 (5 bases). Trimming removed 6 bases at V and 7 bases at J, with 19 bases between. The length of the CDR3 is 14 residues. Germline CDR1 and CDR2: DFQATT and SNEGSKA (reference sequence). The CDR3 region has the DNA TGCAGTGCCCAGGACGCCGGGGTCGGGAATGAGCAGTTCTTC. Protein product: CSAQDAGVGNEQFF.

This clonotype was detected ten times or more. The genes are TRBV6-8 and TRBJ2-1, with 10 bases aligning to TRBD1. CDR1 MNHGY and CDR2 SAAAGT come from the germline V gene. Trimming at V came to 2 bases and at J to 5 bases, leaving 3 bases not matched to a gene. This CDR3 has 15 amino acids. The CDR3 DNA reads TGTGCCAGCAGTTACCGGGACAGGGGACACAATGAGCAGTTCTTC. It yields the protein CASSYRDRGHNEQFF.

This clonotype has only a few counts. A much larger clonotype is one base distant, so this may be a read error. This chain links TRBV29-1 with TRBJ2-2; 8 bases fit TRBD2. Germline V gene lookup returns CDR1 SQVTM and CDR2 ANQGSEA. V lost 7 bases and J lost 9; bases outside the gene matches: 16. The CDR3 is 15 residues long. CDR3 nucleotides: TGCAGCGCTGGACGGGGGGGTCAGGGAACCAGGGAGCTGTTTTTT. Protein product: CSAGRGGQGTRELFF.

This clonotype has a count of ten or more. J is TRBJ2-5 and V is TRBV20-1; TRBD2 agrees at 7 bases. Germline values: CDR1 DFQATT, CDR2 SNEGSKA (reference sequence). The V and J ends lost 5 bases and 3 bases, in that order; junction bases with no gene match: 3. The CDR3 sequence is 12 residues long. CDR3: CSARGLEETQYF. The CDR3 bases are TGCAGTGCTCGAGGACTAGAAGAGACCCAGTACTTC.

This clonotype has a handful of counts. The CDR3 DNA is TGTGCCAGTAGTACCGGGACGACTAGCAATCAGCCCCAGCATTTT. Translation: CASSTGTTSNQPQHF. The V call is TRBV19, the J call TRBJ1-5; tentatively, D is TRBD1 (5 bases). The CDR3 spans 15 residues. Germline V CDR1 and CDR2: LNHDA, SQIVND (reference sequence). V lost 4 bases and J lost 0, with 10 bases in between.

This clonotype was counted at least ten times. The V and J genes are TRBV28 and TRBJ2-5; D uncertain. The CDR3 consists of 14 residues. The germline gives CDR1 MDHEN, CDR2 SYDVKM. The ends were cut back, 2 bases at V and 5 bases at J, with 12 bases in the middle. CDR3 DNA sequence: TGTGCCAGCAGTTTAGTGTGGGGTGGGGAGACCCAGTACTTC. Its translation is CASSLVWGGETQYF.

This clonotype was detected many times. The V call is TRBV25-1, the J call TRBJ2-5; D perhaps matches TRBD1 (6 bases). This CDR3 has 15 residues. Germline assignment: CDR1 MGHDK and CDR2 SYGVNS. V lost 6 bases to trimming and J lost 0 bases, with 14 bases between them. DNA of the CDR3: TGTGCCAGCAGCCCCCGAGACAGGAACCAAGAGACCCAGTACTTC. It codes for CASSPRDRNQETQYF.

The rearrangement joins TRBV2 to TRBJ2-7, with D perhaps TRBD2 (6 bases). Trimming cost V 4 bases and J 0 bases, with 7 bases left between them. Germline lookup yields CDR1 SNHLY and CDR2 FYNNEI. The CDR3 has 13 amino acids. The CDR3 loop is CASSVEGSYEQYF. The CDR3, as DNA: TGTGCCAGCAGTGTGGAGGGCTCCTACGAGCAGTACTTC. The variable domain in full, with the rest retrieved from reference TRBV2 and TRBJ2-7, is EPEVTQTPSHQVTQMGQEVILRCVPISNHLYFYWYRQILGQKVEFLVSFYNNEISEKSEIFDDQFSVERPDGSNFTLKIRSTKLEDSAMYFCASSVEGSYEQYFGPGTRLTVT.

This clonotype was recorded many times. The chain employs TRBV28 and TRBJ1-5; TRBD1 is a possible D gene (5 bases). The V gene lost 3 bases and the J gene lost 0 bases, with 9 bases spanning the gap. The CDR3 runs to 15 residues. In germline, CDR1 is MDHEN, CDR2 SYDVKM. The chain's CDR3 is CASSLGGNSNQPQHF. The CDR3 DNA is TGTGCCAGCAGTTTGGGGGGAAATAGCAATCAGCCCCAGCATTTT.

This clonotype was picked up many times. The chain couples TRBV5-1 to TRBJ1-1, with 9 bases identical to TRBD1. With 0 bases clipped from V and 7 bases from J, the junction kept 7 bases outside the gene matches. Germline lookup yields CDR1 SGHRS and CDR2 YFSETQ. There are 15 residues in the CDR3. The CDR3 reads CASSLDGQGTVEAFF. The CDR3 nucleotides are TGCGCCAGCAGCTTGGACGGACAGGGGACAGTTGAAGCTTTCTTT. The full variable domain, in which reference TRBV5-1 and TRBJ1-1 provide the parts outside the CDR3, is KAGVTQTPRYLIKTRGQQVTLSCSPISGHRSVSWYQQTPGQGLQFLFEYFSETQRNKGNFPGRFSGRQFSNSRSEMNVSTLELGDSALYLCASSLDGQGTVEAFFGQGTRLTVV.

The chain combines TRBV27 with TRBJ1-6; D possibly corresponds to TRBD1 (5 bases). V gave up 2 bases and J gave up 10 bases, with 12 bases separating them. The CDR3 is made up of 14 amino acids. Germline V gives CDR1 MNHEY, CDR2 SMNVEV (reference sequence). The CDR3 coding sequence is TGTGCCAGCAGTTTAGCGGGGGATATATCACCCCTCCACTTT. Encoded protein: CASSLAGDISPLHF.